This is a list of T cell receptor beta chains from one sample in a study of control samples from healthy donors and cancer patients. TCRdb's copy holds only in-frame clones and misses some; the assay was immunoSEQ multiplex PCR. The table has 100,000 to 150,000 clones, roughly 84% seen once. Material for sequencing was blood. These receptors were taken from a man aged 18 to 35 in good health. Both conserved end residues are part of each CDR3. The D gene is left open where the match is weak. Rows may omit the clone size; those that give it use once, few, many or a size class.

j_call clone_size d_call v_call cdr3_aa cdr3_nt
TRBJ1-2 NA NA TRBV13 CASSLGQVKDGYTF TGTGCCAGCAGCTTAGGGCAGGTTAAGGATGGCTACACCTTC
TRBJ1-1 few NA TRBV10-2 CASSRTVSNTEAFF TGCGCCAGCAGTAGAACAGTTTCGAACACTGAAGCTTTCTTT
TRBJ1-1 NA NA TRBV2 CASSVKITNTEAFF TGTGCCAGCAGTGTTAAAATTACGAACACTGAAGCTTTCTTT
TRBJ2-5 NA TRBD1 TRBV6-6 CASSYTGTGDETQYF TGTGCCAGCAGTTACACCGGGACAGGGGACGAGACCCAGTACTTC
TRBJ2-7 NA TRBD2 TRBV9 CASSVGGGRISEQYF TGTGCCAGCAGCGTAGGCGGCGGGAGAATATCCGAGCAGTACTTC
TRBJ2-5 NA TRBD2 TRBV18 CASSPGLANSQETQYF TGTGCCAGCTCACCAGGACTAGCCAACTCGCAAGAGACCCAGTACTTC
TRBJ2-5 once NA TRBV6-6 CASSYSAQRTQETQYF TGTGCCAGCAGTTACTCGGCCCAGCGAACCCAAGAGACCCAGTACTTC
TRBJ2-2 NA NA TRBV3-1/TRBV3-2 CASSRQSGLAGNTGELFF TGTGCCAGCAGCCGACAGAGTGGGCTAGCAGGGAACACCGGGGAGCTGTTTTTT
TRBJ1-1 NA NA TRBV5-8 CASSLSGWGSQREAFF TGTGCCAGCAGCTTATCGGGCTGGGGCTCTCAAAGGGAAGCTTTCTTT
TRBJ2-2 NA NA TRBV9 CASSGSTGRAGELFF TGTGCCAGCAGCGGGTCGACAGGGAGGGCCGGGGAGCTGTTTTTT
TRBJ2-5 NA TRBD2 TRBV6-2/TRBV6-3 CASSGLGREGETQYF TGTGCCAGCAGTGGTTTGGGCAGGGAGGGAGAGACCCAGTACTTC
TRBJ2-7 NA NA TRBV5-1 CASRHYGDEQYF TGCGCCAGCCGCCACTATGGGGACGAGCAGTACTTC
TRBJ2-7 NA NA TRBV19 CASSPSSSYEQYF TGTGCCAGTAGTCCTTCGAGCTCCTACGAGCAGTACTTC
TRBJ1-1 NA NA TRBV5-4 CASSLAGGGMNTEAFF TGTGCCAGCAGCTTGGCTGGGGGGGGGATGAACACTGAAGCTTTCTTT
TRBJ2-7 NA NA TRBV5-4 CASSPERAQISEQYF TGTGCCAGCAGCCCCGAGCGGGCCCAAATATCGGAGCAGTACTTC
TRBJ1-2 NA NA TRBV9 CASSVDILLVGYTF TGTGCCAGCAGCGTTGACATACTTCTGGTTGGCTACACCTTC
TRBJ1-1 NA TRBD1 TRBV20-1 CSARQGAEAFF TGCAGTGCTAGGCAGGGGGCTGAAGCTTTCTTT
TRBJ2-1 NA NA TRBV19 CASSIEDANEQFF TGTGCCAGTAGTATAGAAGATGCGAATGAGCAGTTCTTC
TRBJ2-1 once NA TRBV27 CASSHIANNEQFF TGTGCCAGCAGTCACATAGCGAACAATGAGCAGTTCTTC
TRBJ2-7 NA NA TRBV9 CASSAGHEQYF TGTGCCAGCAGCGCCGGGCACGAGCAGTACTTC
TRBJ1-1 NA TRBD1 TRBV6-5 CASSSRQGASTEAFF TGTGCCAGCAGTTCTCGACAGGGGGCAAGCACTGAAGCTTTCTTT
TRBJ2-3 once TRBD1 TRBV6-5 CASSYLLTGLTDTQYF TGTGCCAGCAGTTACTTATTGACAGGGTTGACAGATACGCAGTATTTT
TRBJ2-3 once NA TRBV7-9 CASSPQVRVRFTDTQYF TGTGCCAGCAGCCCTCAGGTCCGAGTCAGGTTCACAGATACGCAGTATTTT
TRBJ1-5 few NA TRBV6-6 CASSPSGYIPPQHF TGTGCCAGCAGCCCGTCAGGGTATATTCCGCCCCAGCATTTT
TRBJ2-7 NA NA TRBV5-1 CASSLEREQYF TGCGCCAGCAGCTTGGAGCGGGAGCAGTACTTC
TRBJ2-1 NA TRBD2 TRBV24-1 CATSDPLAGVINEQFF TGTGCCACCAGTGACCCTCTAGCGGGAGTTATCAATGAGCAGTTCTTC
TRBJ1-1 NA NA TRBV27 CASSVTGGEAFF TGTGCCAGCAGTGTAACGGGAGGCGAAGCTTTCTTT
TRBJ1-1 NA TRBD1 TRBV27 CASRQGQGNTEAFF TGTGCCAGCAGACAGGGACAGGGCAACACTGAAGCTTTCTTT
TRBJ2-5 NA NA TRBV11-1 CASRSGRSQETQYF TGTGCCAGCAGATCTGGACGGAGTCAAGAGACCCAGTACTTC
TRBJ1-4 NA NA TRBV30 CAWSTGIRTTNEKLFF TGTGCCTGGAGTACAGGGATCCGTACAACTAATGAAAAACTGTTTTTT
TRBJ1-3 NA NA TRBV6-5 CASSPDTFGNTIYF TGTGCCAGCAGTCCGGACACGTTCGGAAACACCATATATTTT
TRBJ2-7 NA NA TRBV6-4 CASSDEYEQYF TGTGCCAGCAGTGACGAATACGAGCAGTACTTC
TRBJ2-1 NA TRBD2 TRBV9 CASSHRPPTSGRAGKTYNEQFF TGTGCCAGCAGCCATCGCCCCCCGACTAGCGGGAGGGCCGGGAAGACCTACAATGAGCAGTTCTTC
TRBJ1-1 NA NA TRBV5-1 CASSLILGILEGEAFF TGCGCCAGCAGCTTGATTCTTGGGATCTTGGAGGGTGAAGCTTTCTTT
TRBJ1-1 NA NA TRBV25-1 CASKTGAREDGEAFF TGTGCCAGCAAAACCGGAGCCAGGGAGGACGGCGAAGCTTTCTTT
TRBJ1-6 NA NA TRBV30 CAWSVGQKLLHF TGTGCCTGGAGTGTCGGACAGAAGCTCCTCCACTTT
TRBJ1-1 NA NA TRBV7-9 CASSLKGVTPEAFF TGTGCCAGCAGCTTAAAAGGGGTGACCCCTGAAGCTTTCTTT
TRBJ2-5 NA NA TRBV5-1 CASSLFQETQYF TGCGCCAGCAGCTTGTTCCAGGAGACCCAGTACTTC
TRBJ2-2 NA TRBD1 TRBV2 CASRDRLDTGELFF TGTGCCAGCAGGGACAGGCTGGACACCGGGGAGCTGTTTTTT
TRBJ1-1 NA NA TRBV19 CASSNRVGVGTEAFF TGTGCCAGTAGTAACAGGGTTGGCGTGGGCACTGAAGCTTTCTTT
TRBJ2-7 NA TRBD2 TRBV9 CASSEQSASGPSYEQYF TGTGCCAGCAGCGAGCAATCGGCTAGCGGGCCGTCCTACGAGCAGTACTTC
TRBJ2-1 NA TRBD2 TRBV7-9 CASSLVLAGGAYNEQFF TGTGCCAGCAGCTTAGTTCTAGCGGGAGGAGCGTACAATGAGCAGTTCTTC